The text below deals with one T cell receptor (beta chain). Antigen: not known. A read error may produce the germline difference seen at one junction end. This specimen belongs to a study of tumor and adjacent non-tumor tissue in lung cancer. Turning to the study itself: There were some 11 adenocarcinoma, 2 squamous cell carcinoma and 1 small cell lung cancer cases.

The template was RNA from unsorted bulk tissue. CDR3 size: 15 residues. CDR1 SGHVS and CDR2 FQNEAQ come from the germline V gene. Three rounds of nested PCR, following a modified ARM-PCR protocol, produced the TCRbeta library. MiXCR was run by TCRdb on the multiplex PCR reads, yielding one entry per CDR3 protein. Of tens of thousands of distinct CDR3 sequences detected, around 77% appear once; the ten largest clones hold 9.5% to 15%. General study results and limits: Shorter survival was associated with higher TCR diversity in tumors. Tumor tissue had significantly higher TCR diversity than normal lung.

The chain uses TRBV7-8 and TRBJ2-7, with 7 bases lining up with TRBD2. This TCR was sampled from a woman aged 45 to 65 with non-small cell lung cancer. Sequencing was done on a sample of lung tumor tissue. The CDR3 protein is CANSLGVAGNYEQYF. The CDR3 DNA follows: TGTGCCAACAGCTTAGGAGTAGCGGGCAATTACGAGCAGTACTTC.